One TCR beta chain is described in this entry. Antigen specificity is unknown. TCRdb keeps only in-frame clones here, not all; method: immunoSEQ multiplex PCR. The table has 40,000 to 45,000 clones, approximately 70% seen once; the top ten hold roughly 2.8%. Trimming stripped 1 base from V and 1 base from J, with 7 bases between. Germline CDR1 SGDLS, CDR2 YYNGEE. The CDR3 covers 14 residues. These data originate in a study of PD-1 blockade in classical Hodgkin lymphoma. With no exception, relapse followed autologous stem cell transplantation in all patients, and brentuximab vedotin exposure varied. Study conclusions and caveats: Patients who responded completely had about the same baseline diversity as newly diagnosed patients. Whereas CD4+ TCR diversity had risen significantly by C4D1, CD8+ TCR diversity had not.

This specimen consisted of peripheral blood mononuclear cells (PBMCs), obtained before the second cycle of nivolumab. The source of this sequence is a human donor with classical Hodgkin lymphoma. The chain carries TRBV9 and TRBJ2-3; D unresolved. CDR3 DNA sequence: TGTGCCAGCAGCGTACGTCTTGGCACAGATACGCAGTATTTT. Translated: CASSVRLGTDTQYF.